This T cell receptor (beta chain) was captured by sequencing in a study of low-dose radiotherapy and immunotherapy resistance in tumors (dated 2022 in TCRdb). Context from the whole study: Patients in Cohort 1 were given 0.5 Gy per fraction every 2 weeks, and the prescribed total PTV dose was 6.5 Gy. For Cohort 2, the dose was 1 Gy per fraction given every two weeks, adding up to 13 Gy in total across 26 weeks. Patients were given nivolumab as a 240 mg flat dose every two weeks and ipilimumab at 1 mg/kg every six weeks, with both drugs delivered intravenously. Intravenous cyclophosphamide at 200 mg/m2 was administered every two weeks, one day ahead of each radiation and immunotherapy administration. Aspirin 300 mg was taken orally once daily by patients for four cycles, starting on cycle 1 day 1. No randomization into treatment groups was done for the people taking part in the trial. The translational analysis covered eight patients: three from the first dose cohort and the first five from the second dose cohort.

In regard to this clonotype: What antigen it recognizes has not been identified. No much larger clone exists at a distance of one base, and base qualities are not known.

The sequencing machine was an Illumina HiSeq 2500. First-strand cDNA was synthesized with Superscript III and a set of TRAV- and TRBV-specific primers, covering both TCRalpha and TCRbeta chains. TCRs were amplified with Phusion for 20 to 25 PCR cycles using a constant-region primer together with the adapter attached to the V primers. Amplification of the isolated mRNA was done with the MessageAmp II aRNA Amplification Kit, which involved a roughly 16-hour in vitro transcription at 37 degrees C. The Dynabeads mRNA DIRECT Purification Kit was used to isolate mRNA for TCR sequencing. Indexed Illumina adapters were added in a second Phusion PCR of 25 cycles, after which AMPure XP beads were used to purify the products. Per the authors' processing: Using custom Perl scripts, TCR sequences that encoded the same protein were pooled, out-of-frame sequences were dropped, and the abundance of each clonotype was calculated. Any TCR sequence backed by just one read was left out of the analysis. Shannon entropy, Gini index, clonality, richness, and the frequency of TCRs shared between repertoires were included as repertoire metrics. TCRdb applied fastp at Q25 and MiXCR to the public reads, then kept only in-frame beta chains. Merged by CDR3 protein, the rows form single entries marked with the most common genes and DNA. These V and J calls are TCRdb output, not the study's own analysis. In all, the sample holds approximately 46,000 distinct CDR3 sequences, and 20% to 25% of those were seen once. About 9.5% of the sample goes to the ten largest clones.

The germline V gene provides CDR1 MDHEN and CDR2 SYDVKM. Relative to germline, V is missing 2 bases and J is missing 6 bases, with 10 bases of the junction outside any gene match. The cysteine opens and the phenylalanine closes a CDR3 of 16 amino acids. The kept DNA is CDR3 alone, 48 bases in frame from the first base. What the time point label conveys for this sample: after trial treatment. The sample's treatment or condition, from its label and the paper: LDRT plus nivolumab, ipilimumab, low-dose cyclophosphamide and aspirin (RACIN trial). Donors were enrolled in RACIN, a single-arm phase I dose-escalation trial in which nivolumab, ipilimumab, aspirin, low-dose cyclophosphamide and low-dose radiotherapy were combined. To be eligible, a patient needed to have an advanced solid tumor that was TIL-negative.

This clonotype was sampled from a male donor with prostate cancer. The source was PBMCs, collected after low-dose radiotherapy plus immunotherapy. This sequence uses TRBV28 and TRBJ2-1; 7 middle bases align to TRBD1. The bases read TGTGCCAGCAGTTTACCCGGGACAGAAAAAGTCAATGAGCAGTTCTTC. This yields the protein CASSLPGTEKVNEQFF.